These T cell receptor beta chains were read from a single sample in a study of identical twins. A single record per CDR3 protein comes from TCRdb applying MiXCR to the 5' RACE reads. This table has 750,000 to 950,000 distinct CDR3 sequences, 10% to 15% appearing once. Another study also made use of these data, one on yellow fever vaccine responses in identical twins.

Input material: PBMCs. Receptors were obtained from a woman aged 18-29 years in good health. The CDR3 runs from the conserved cysteine through the conserved F or W. Fields, in order: V gene, clone size, D gene, J gene, CDR3 protein, CDR3 DNA. D genes are given only for firm matches. A clone size is listed for some rows: how often the clone was seen (once, few, many), or a class if it is expanded.

TRBV5-6	.	.	TRBJ1-3	CASRSRVPGNTIYF	TGTGCCAGCAGGTCTAGGGTACCTGGAAACACCATATATTTT
TRBV7-2	.	.	TRBJ2-1	CASAVYNEQFF	TGTGCCAGCGCAGTGTACAATGAGCAGTTCTTC
TRBV5-6	.	.	TRBJ2-5	CASSRETTETQYF	TGTGCCAGCAGCCGAGAGACCACAGAGACCCAGTACTTC
TRBV5-1	many	.	TRBJ2-5	CASSSTGSETQYF	TGCGCCAGCAGCTCCACGGGCTCAGAGACCCAGTACTTC
TRBV20-1	few	.	TRBJ2-3	CSARDVGVGGTDTQYF	TGCAGTGCTAGAGATGTTGGGGTCGGTGGCACAGATACGCAGTATTTT
TRBV12-3/TRBV12-4	many	TRBD2	TRBJ2-1	CASRPVAGVPYNEQFF	TGTGCCAGCAGGCCAGTAGCGGGAGTTCCCTACAATGAGCAGTTCTTC
TRBV10-3	few	.	TRBJ1-3	CAISGAASGNTIYF	TGTGCCATCAGTGGAGCGGCTTCTGGAAACACCATATATTTT
TRBV10-3	many	TRBD2	TRBJ2-7	CAISGGLADSYEQYF	TGTGCCATCAGTGGGGGACTAGCGGATTCCTACGAGCAGTACTTC
TRBV12-3/TRBV12-4	few	.	TRBJ2-1	CASSLARNRNNYNEQFF	TGTGCCAGCAGTTTAGCGCGTAACCGAAATAACTACAATGAGCAGTTCTTC
TRBV12-3/TRBV12-4	.	.	TRBJ1-2	CASSPLGGFGYGYTF	TGTGCCAGCAGCCCCTTGGGGGGCTTCGGCTATGGCTACACCTTC
TRBV5-1	many	.	TRBJ1-2	CASSVNYYGYTF	TGCGCCAGCAGCGTTAACTACTATGGCTACACCTTC
TRBV24-1	many	.	TRBJ2-1	CATSITDNEQFF	TGTGCCACCAGTATAACGGACAATGAGCAGTTCTTC
TRBV14	.	.	TRBJ2-7	CASSQADGFYEQYF	TGTGCCAGCAGCCAAGCGGACGGTTTTTACGAGCAGTACTTC
TRBV5-6	few	.	TRBJ1-1	CASSLGGPVTEAFF	TGTGCCAGCAGCTTAGGTGGGCCAGTAACTGAAGCTTTCTTT
TRBV28	few	.	TRBJ1-5	CASSLWDTEQPQHF	TGTGCCAGCAGTCTATGGGACACGGAGCAGCCCCAGCATTTT
TRBV3-1	few	TRBD2	TRBJ2-3	CASSQVAGPTDTQYF	TGTGCCAGCAGCCAAGTAGCGGGACCCACAGATACGCAGTATTTT
TRBV12-3/TRBV12-4	.	.	TRBJ2-2	CARPDANTGELFF	TGTGCCAGACCAGATGCGAACACCGGGGAGCTGTTTTTT
TRBV27	.	TRBD1	TRBJ2-5	CASSPLQGARETQYF	TGTGCCAGCAGCCCGCTACAGGGGGCTAGGGAGACCCAGTACTTC
TRBV20-1	.	.	TRBJ2-3	CSARDPHGGTSTDTQYF	TGCAGTGCTAGAGACCCTCACGGGGGTACTAGCACAGATACGCAGTATTTT
TRBV4-1	.	.	TRBJ2-1	CASSRGTINEQFF	TGCGCCAGCAGCCGAGGGACCATCAATGAGCAGTTCTTC
TRBV5-6	few	.	TRBJ2-7	CASSWQGTENEQYF	TGTGCCAGCAGCTGGCAGGGCACGGAGAACGAGCAGTACTTC
TRBV29-1	.	.	TRBJ1-1	CSVVALLGGGNTEAFF	TGCAGCGTTGTTGCCCTTTTGGGGGGCGGTAACACTGAAGCTTTCTTT
TRBV12-3/TRBV12-4	many	TRBD2	TRBJ2-3	CASSSSGLGAPQYF	TGTGCCAGCAGTTCTAGCGGGCTGGGAGCCCCGCAGTATTTT
TRBV12-3/TRBV12-4	few	.	TRBJ2-7	CASSSSVGSLRYF	TGTGCCAGCAGTTCCAGCGTTGGGTCCCTAAGGTACTTC
TRBV12-3/TRBV12-4	.	.	TRBJ2-7	CASSLILSEQYF	TGTGCCAGCAGTTTGATACTCTCCGAGCAGTACTTC
TRBV5-1	.	.	TRBJ1-1	CASSIATGNTEAFF	TGCGCCAGCAGCATAGCTACAGGGAACACTGAAGCTTTCTTT
TRBV12-3/TRBV12-4	few	TRBD1	TRBJ1-1	CASSNRGSGTEAFF	TGTGCCAGCAGTAACAGGGGATCGGGAACTGAAGCTTTCTTT
TRBV6-1	.	TRBD1	TRBJ2-5	CASRHRGVGETQYF	TGTGCCAGCAGACACAGGGGGGTAGGGGAGACCCAGTACTTC
TRBV10-2	.	TRBD2	TRBJ2-7	CASRPTGTSGISREQYF	TGCGCCAGCAGACCGACCGGGACTAGCGGGATCTCTCGGGAGCAGTACTTC
TRBV5-5	few	TRBD1	TRBJ1-1	CASSLDRGRVGPEAFF	TGTGCCAGCAGCTTAGACAGGGGGCGCGTGGGGCCTGAAGCTTTCTTT
TRBV19	few	TRBD1	TRBJ2-3	CASTGQGRNTQYF	TGTGCCAGCACGGGACAGGGGCGAAATACGCAGTATTTT
TRBV5-1	few	TRBD1	TRBJ2-7	CASSLAGQGHYEQYF	TGCGCCAGCAGCTTGGCTGGACAGGGGCACTACGAGCAGTACTTC
TRBV6-5	.	.	TRBJ2-3	CASSYARHGGLTDTQYF	TGTGCCAGCAGTTACGCTCGGCATGGGGGCCTTACAGATACGCAGTATTTT
TRBV18	.	TRBD1	TRBJ1-6	CASSPDRVSNSPLHF	TGTGCCAGCTCACCAGACAGGGTATCGAATTCACCCCTCCACTTT
TRBV7-9	.	.	TRBJ2-1	CASSPSNGTTYNEQFF	TGTGCCAGCAGCCCCTCTAACGGGACAACCTACAATGAGCAGTTCTTC
TRBV29-1	few	.	TRBJ1-2	CSVEGAGLNYGYTF	TGCAGCGTTGAAGGGGCAGGCCTGAACTATGGCTACACCTTC
TRBV24-1	few	.	TRBJ2-1	CATSDSAIGEQFF	TGTGCCACCAGTGACTCAGCGATAGGTGAGCAGTTCTTC
TRBV12-3/TRBV12-4	few	.	TRBJ1-5	CASRTGFNQPQHF	TGTGCCAGCAGAACAGGGTTCAATCAGCCCCAGCATTTT
TRBV4-2	.	TRBD2	TRBJ2-7	CASSLLGTSQDYEQYF	TGTGCCAGCAGCCTTCTCGGGACTAGTCAAGACTACGAGCAGTACTTC
TRBV20-1	many	TRBD1	TRBJ2-1	CSAEGQGSYNEQFF	TGCAGTGCTGAGGGACAGGGTAGTTACAATGAGCAGTTCTTC
TRBV29-1	many	.	TRBJ2-3	CSVGLPRSGTDTQYF	TGCAGCGTTGGTCTCCCCCGGAGCGGGACAGATACGCAGTATTTT
TRBV4-1	.	TRBD2	TRBJ2-3	CASSRIPIAGMVADTQYF	TGCGCCAGCAGCCGTATCCCCATAGCGGGAATGGTGGCAGATACGCAGTATTTT
TRBV9	.	.	TRBJ2-6	CASSVGGPLSGANVLTF	TGTGCCAGCAGCGTAGGAGGACCGCTCTCTGGGGCCAACGTCCTGACTTTC
TRBV7-6	.	TRBD2	TRBJ2-5	CASSLVAGEETQYF	TGTGCCAGCAGCTTAGTAGCGGGCGAAGAGACCCAGTACTTC
TRBV3-1	few	.	TRBJ1-2	CASSQEYRNYGYTF	TGTGCCAGCAGCCAAGAGTACAGGAATTATGGCTACACCTTC
TRBV11-1	once	.	TRBJ2-4	CASSLALSGTFELAKNIQYF	TGTGCCAGCAGCTTGGCTTTATCGGGGACATTCGAACTAGCCAAAAACATTCAGTACTTC
TRBV9	few	.	TRBJ1-1	CATTSGLGTEAFF	TGTGCCACCACAAGCGGTCTTGGCACTGAAGCTTTCTTT
TRBV2	few	TRBD2	TRBJ2-3	CASSVLAGSSDTQYF	TGTGCCAGCAGTGTTTTAGCGGGGTCTTCAGATACGCAGTATTTT
TRBV5-1	.	.	TRBJ1-6	CASSPSVGRSPLHF	TGCGCCAGCAGTCCCTCGGTGGGCCGGTCACCCCTCCACTTT
TRBV5-1	few	.	TRBJ1-1	CASSLVLTTKNTEAFF	TGCGCCAGCAGCTTGGTCCTGACTACAAAGAACACTGAAGCTTTCTTT